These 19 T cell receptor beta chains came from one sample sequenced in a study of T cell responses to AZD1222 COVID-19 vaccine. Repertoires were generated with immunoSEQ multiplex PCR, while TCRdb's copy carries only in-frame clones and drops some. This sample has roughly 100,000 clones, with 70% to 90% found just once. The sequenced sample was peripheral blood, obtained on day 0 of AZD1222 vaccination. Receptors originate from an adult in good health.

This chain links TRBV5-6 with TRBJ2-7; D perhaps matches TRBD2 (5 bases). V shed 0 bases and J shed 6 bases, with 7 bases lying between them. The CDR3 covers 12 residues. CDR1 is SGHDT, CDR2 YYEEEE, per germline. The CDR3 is CASSLAGGEQYF. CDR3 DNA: TGTGCCAGCAGCTTGGCCGGAGGCGAGCAGTACTTC.

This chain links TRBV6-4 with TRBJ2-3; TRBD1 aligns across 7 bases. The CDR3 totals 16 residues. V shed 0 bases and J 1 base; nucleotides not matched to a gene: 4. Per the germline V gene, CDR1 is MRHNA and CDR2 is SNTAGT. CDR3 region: CASSDSKGGGTDTQYF. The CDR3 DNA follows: TGTGCCAGCAGTGACTCGAAAGGGGGCGGCACAGATACGCAGTATTTT.

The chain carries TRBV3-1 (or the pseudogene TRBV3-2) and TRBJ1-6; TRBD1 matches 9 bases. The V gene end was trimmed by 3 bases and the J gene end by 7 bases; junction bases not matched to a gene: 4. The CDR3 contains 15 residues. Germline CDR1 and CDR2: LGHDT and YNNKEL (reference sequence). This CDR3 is CASSHRDRVNSPLHF. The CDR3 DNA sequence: TGTGCCAGCAGCCACCGGGACAGGGTCAATTCACCCCTCCACTTT.

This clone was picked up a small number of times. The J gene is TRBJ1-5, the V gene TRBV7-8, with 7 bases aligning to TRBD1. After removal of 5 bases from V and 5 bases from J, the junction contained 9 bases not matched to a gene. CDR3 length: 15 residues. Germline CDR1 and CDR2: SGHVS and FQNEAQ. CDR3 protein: CASSPDRVWDQPQHF. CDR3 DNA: TGTGCCAGCAGCCCCGACAGGGTCTGGGATCAGCCCCAGCATTTT.

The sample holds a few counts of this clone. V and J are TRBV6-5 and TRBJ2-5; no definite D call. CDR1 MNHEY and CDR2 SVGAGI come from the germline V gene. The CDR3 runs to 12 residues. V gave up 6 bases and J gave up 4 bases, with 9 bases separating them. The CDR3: CASSPDGETQYF. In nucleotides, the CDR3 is TGTGCCAGCAGCCCGGATGGAGAGACCCAGTACTTC.

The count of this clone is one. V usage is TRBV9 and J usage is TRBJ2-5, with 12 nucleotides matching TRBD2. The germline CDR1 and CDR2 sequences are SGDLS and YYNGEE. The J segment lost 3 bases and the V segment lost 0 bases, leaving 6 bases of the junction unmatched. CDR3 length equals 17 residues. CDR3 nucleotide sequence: TGTGCCAGCAGCGTAGCCCCCCCTAGCGGGGGGGAAGAGACCCAGTACTTC. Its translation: CASSVAPPSGGEETQYF.

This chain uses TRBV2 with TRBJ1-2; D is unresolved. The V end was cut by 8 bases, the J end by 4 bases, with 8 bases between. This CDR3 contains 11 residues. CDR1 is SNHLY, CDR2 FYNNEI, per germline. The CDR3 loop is CASGYFYGYTF. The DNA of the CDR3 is TGTGCCAGCGGTTACTTCTATGGCTACACCTTC.

The CDR3, as DNA: TGTGCCAGCAGTGGTGCAGGGACGCAGCCCCAGCATTTT. Protein sequence: CASSGAGTQPQHF. This chain connects TRBV27 to TRBJ1-5; possibly TRBD1 for D (5 bases). CDR1 is MNHEY, CDR2 SMNVEV, per germline (reference sequence). Trimming took off 5 bases at V and 7 bases at J, with 12 bases between the two ends. The CDR3 loop spans 13 amino acids.

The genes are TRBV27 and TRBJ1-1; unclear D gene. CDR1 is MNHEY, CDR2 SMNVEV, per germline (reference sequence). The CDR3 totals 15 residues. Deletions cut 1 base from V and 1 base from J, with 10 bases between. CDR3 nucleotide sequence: TGTGCCAGCAGTTTATTCGCCACGCCGAACACTGAAGCTTTCTTT. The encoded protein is CASSLFATPNTEAFF.

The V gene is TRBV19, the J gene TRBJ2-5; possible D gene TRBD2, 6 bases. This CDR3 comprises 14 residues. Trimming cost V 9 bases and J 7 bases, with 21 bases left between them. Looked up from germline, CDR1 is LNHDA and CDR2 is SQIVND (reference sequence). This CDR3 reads CASLPTGDEATQYF. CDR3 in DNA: TGTGCCAGCCTGCCAACGGGGGACGAGGCGACCCAGTACTTC. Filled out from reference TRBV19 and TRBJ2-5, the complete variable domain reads DGGITQSPKYLFRKEGQNVTLSCEQNLNHDAMYWYRQDPGQGLRLIYYSQIVNDFQKGDIAEGYSVSREKKESFPLTVTSAQKNPTAFYLCASLPTGDEATQYFGPGTRLLVL.

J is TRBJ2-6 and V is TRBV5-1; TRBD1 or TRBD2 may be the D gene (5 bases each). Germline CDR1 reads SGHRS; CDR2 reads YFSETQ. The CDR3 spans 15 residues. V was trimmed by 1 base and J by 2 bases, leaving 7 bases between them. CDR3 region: CASSLRGAGANVLTF. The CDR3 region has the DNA TGCGCCAGCAGCTTGAGAGGGGCTGGGGCCAACGTCCTGACTTTC.

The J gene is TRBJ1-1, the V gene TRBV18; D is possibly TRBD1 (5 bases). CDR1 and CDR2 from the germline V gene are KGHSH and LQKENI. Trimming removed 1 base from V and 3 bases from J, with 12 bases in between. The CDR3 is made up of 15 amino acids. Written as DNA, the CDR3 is TGTGCCAGCTCACCACGGGCAGGGACGGACACTGAAGCTTTCTTT. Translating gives CASSPRAGTDTEAFF.

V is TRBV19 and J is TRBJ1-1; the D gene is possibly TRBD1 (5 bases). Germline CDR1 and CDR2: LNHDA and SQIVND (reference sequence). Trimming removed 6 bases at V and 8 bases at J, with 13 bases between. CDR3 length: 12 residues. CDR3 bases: TGTGCCAGTAGCCACGGGACGCCCGAAGCTTTCTTT. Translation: CASSHGTPEAFF.

Here the CDR3 DNA reads TGTGCCAGCAGTGAGTCCGAGTATGGCTACACCTTC. Its protein product is CASSESEYGYTF. The chain uses TRBV6-1 and TRBJ1-2; D remains unclear. This CDR3 comprises 12 residues. The V gene lost 3 bases and the J gene lost 5 bases, with 7 bases spanning the gap. Germline CDR1 is MNHNS and CDR2 is SASEGT.

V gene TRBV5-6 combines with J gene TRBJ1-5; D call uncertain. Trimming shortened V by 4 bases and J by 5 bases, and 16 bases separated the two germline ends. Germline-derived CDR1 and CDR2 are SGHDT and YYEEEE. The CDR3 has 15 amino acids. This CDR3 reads CASSPGPNLDQPQHF. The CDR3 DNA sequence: TGTGCCAGCAGCCCAGGTCCAAATTTGGATCAGCCCCAGCATTTT.

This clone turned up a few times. CDR3 region: CATSSRETGRGYTF. As DNA, the CDR3 is TGTGCCACCAGCAGCCGGGAGACCGGGCGTGGCTACACCTTC. The chain links TRBV15 to TRBJ1-2; D gene uncertain. The CDR3 is made up of 14 amino acids. CDR1 is LNHNV and CDR2 is YYDKDF in the germline V gene (reference sequence). The V end lost 3 bases, the J end lost 7 bases, and 15 bases lay between the germline ends.

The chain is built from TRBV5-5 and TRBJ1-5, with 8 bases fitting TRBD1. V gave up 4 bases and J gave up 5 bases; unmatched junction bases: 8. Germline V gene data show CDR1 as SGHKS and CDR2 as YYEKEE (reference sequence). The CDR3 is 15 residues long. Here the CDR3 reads CASSPTGDRDQPQHF. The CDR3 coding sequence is TGTGCCAGCAGCCCGACAGGGGACCGAGATCAGCCCCAGCATTTT.

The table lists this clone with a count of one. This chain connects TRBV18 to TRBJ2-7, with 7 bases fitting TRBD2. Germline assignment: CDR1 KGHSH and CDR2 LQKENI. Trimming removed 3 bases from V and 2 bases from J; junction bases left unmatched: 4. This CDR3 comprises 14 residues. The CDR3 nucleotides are TGTGCCAGCTCACCGCGGGAGCGAACCTACGAGCAGTACTTC. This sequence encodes CASSPRERTYEQYF. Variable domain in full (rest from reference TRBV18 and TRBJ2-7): NAGVMQNPRHLVRRRGQEARLRCSPMKGHSHVYWYRQLPEEGLKFMVYLQKENIIDESGMPKERFSAEFPKEGPSILRIQQVVRGDSAAYFCASSPRERTYEQYFGPGTRLTVT.

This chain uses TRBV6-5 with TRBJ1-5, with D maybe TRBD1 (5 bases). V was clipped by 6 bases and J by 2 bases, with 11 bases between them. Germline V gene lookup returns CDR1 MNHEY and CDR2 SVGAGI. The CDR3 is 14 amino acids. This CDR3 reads CASSNRRGNQPQHF. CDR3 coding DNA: TGTGCCAGCAGCAACCGCAGGGGCAATCAGCCCCAGCATTTT.